The 28 T cell receptor beta chains listed next were all sequenced from one sample in a study of CD8 T cells in ankylosing spondylitis. Each CDR3 protein is one row after TCRdb ran MiXCR on the 5' RACE reads. The sample consists of roughly 180,000 distinct CDR3 sequences, around a tenth of them appearing once. Sequencing was performed on blood, either unsorted or a sorted T cell fraction (not recorded which). The receptors here all came from a female donor with ankylosing spondylitis or in good health (not recorded which).

The genes are TRBV9 and TRBJ2-4; 12 positions match TRBD2. Unmatched junction bases numbered 11, after V lost 0 bases and J lost 1 base. Germline CDR1 reads SGDLS; CDR2 reads YYNGEE. This CDR3 region has 20 residues. CDR3 sequence (DNA): TGTGCCAGCAGCGTAGAAGCTAGCGGGAGGGGGAGTGGGGCCAAAAACATTCAGTACTTC. Residues: CASSVEASGRGSGAKNIQYF.

The rearrangement links TRBV5-6 to TRBJ2-7, with D unresolved. This CDR3 region has 14 residues. CDR1 is SGHDT, CDR2 YYEEEE, per germline. Trimming took off 0 bases at V and 0 bases at J, with 7 bases between the two ends. This CDR3 is CASSLGTSSYEQYF. The DNA of the CDR3 is TGTGCCAGCAGCTTGGGGACCAGCTCCTACGAGCAGTACTTC.

The rearrangement uses TRBV6-2 or TRBV6-3 and TRBJ2-1, with TRBD1 identical over 11 bases. Germline V CDR1 and CDR2: MNHEY, SVGEGT. This CDR3 has 15 residues. V lost 4 bases to trimming and J lost 4 bases; unmatched junction nucleotides: 3. CDR3 nucleotides: TGTGCCAGCAGTTGGGGACAGGGGGTATACAATGAGCAGTTCTTC. As protein: CASSWGQGVYNEQFF.

The sample holds a few counts of this clonotype. The gene calls are TRBV5-6 and TRBJ2-1; the match to TRBD1 covers 9 bases. V was clipped by 5 bases and J by 15 bases; unmatched bases: 15. Germline loops: CDR1 SGHDT, CDR2 YYEEEE. The CDR3 has 14 amino acids. This CDR3 reads CASSPSGQGFKGFF. CDR3 coding DNA: TGTGCCAGCAGTCCGTCGGGACAGGGCTTCAAGGGGTTCTTC.

This clonotype was recorded a few times. This chain connects TRBV5-1 to TRBJ1-5; no reliable D call. Per the germline V gene, CDR1 is SGHRS and CDR2 is YFSETQ. V lost 0 bases to trimming and J lost 4 bases, with 11 bases between them. This CDR3 region has 15 residues. The CDR3 is CASSLDSPRNQPQHF. CDR3 DNA: TGCGCCAGCAGCTTGGATAGCCCGAGGAATCAGCCCCAGCATTTT.

This clonotype was seen a handful of times. A much larger clone differs from this one at a single base, so this may be a read error. The CDR3 DNA follows: TGTGCCAGCAGCCAAGATGCCAGGACAGGATTATACGAGCAGTACTTC. As protein: CASSQDARTGLYEQYF. The V and J genes are TRBV4-2 and TRBJ2-7; TRBD1 matches 7 bases. The CDR3 consists of 16 residues. The junction had 9 bases not matched to a gene; V was cut back by 0 bases and J by 4 bases. Germline lookup yields CDR1 LGHNA and CDR2 YNFKEQ.

This clonotype was counted at least ten times. J is TRBJ1-4 and V is TRBV12-3 or TRBV12-4, with D uncertain. V was shortened by 1 base and J by 10 bases, with 13 bases between the two germline ends. CDR3 length: 14 residues. DNA of the CDR3: TGTGCCAGCAGTTTAGAGGCCCGCGGCGGAAAACTGTTTTTT. The encoded protein is CASSLEARGGKLFF.

This clonotype was counted a few times. The gene calls are TRBV28 and TRBJ2-1; 7 bases are a match to TRBD1. Germline CDR1 reads MDHEN; CDR2 reads SYDVKM. The CDR3 has 11 residues. J gave up 15 bases and V 5 bases, and 7 bases lay outside the gene matches. In DNA, the CDR3 is TGTGCCAGCAGTCGGGACAGCGCTCTGTTCTTC. This encodes CASSRDSALFF.

This chain links TRBV20-1 with TRBJ2-3; 10 positions agree with TRBD2. The CDR3 loop spans 16 amino acids. J gave up 4 bases and V 6 bases, and 13 bases lay outside the gene matches. CDR1 and CDR2 from the germline V gene are DFQATT and SNEGSKA (reference sequence). The CDR3 DNA follows: TGCAGTGCCCCCATCGCGTTAGCGGGAGGCCCAGATACGCAGTATTTT. Encoded protein: CSAPIALAGGPDTQYF.

This clonotype was seen more than once but under ten times. The chain has TRBV5-1 and TRBJ2-1, with a weak D call TRBD2 (6 bases). Trimming pared 5 bases from V and 7 bases from J, leaving 7 bases between. The V gene's germline CDR1 is SGHRS and CDR2 YFSETQ. This CDR3 comprises 11 residues. This chain's CDR3 is CASRAGNEQFF. DNA of the CDR3: TGCGCCAGCAGGGCGGGAAATGAGCAGTTCTTC.

The sample holds a few counts of this clonotype. The genes are TRBV6-2 or TRBV6-3 and TRBJ1-1, with D uncertain. The CDR3 spans 14 residues. Germline V gives CDR1 MNHEY, CDR2 SVGEGT. V gave up 0 bases and J gave up 1 base, with 6 bases separating them. The CDR3 region has the DNA TGTGCCAGCAGTTACTCGAAAGGGAACACTGAAGCTTTCTTT. Protein product: CASSYSKGNTEAFF.

This clonotype was seen only a few times. The gene calls are TRBV27 and TRBJ2-3; 7 nucleotides agree with TRBD1. The CDR3 runs to 15 residues. CDR1 and CDR2 (germline): MNHEY, SMNVEV (reference sequence). The ends lost 6 bases at V and 2 bases at J; junction bases unmatched: 8. This chain's CDR3 is CASRSTGTNTDTQYF. The CDR3 DNA reads TGTGCCAGCAGGTCGACAGGGACCAACACAGATACGCAGTATTTT.

The chain has TRBV29-1 and TRBJ1-2; TRBD1 is a possible D gene (5 bases). The V end lost 7 bases, the J end lost 8 bases, and 20 bases lay between the germline ends. Germline CDR1 reads SQVTM; CDR2 reads ANQGSEA. The CDR3 extends over 13 amino acids. The CDR3 nucleotides read TGCAGCGCCGACGCAGGGTCAAATTTGGGCTACACCTTC. Its translation is CSADAGSNLGYTF.

The chain recombines TRBV6-2 or TRBV6-3 with TRBJ2-2, with D perhaps TRBD2 (6 bases). The CDR3 sequence is 16 residues long. Germline CDR1 reads MNHEY; CDR2 reads SVGEGT. V shed 11 bases and J shed 13 bases, with 32 bases lying between them. The CDR3 DNA sequence: TGTGCCTACCCACAGATGGGCGGGAAGGCACCAGTTCGGCTGTTTTTT. Protein sequence: CAYPQMGGKAPVRLFF.

The chain recombines TRBV19 with TRBJ2-7, with a possible D match to TRBD2 (5 bases). The CDR3 is 14 amino acids. V lost 7 bases and J lost 2, with 15 bases in between. Germline loops: CDR1 LNHDA, CDR2 SQIVND (reference sequence). The CDR3: CASTRSGSTYEQYF. The DNA of the CDR3 is TGTGCCAGTACCCGATCGGGATCCACCTACGAGCAGTACTTC.

At least ten counts were recorded for this clonotype. This rearrangement joins TRBV7-3 to TRBJ2-1; D is possibly TRBD1 or TRBD2 (5 bases each). Trimming left V 5 bases short and J 1 base short, with 12 bases between. The CDR3 sequence is 15 residues long. The germline V gene encodes CDR1 SGHTA and CDR2 FQGTGA. In nucleotides, the CDR3 is TGTGCCAGCAGCCGCCTTGGGGGTTCCTACAATGAGCAGTTCTTC. This translates into CASSRLGGSYNEQFF.

J is TRBJ1-1 and V is TRBV27; 7 bases are shared with TRBD1. Germline V gene lookup returns CDR1 MNHEY and CDR2 SMNVEV (reference sequence). The CDR3 totals 14 residues. Trimming at V came to 5 bases and at J to 4 bases, leaving 7 bases not matched to a gene. As DNA, the CDR3 is TGTGCCAGCAGTACAACAGGGGCCCTCACTGAAGCTTTCTTT. Translation gives CASSTTGALTEAFF.

J is TRBJ2-7 and V is TRBV7-6, with TRBD2 matching over 7 bases. The V segment lost 1 base and the J segment 3 bases; nucleotides outside the gene matches: 12. The CDR3 is 17 amino acids. The germline CDR1 and CDR2 sequences are SGHVS and FNYEAQ. CDR3 residues: CASSLGAREEAFYEQYF. CDR3 coding DNA: TGTGCCAGCAGCTTAGGCGCCCGGGAGGAGGCTTTCTACGAGCAGTACTTC.

The genes are TRBV2 and TRBJ2-4, with 10 bases fitting TRBD2. This CDR3 has 13 residues. V lost 10 bases to trimming and J lost 4 bases; unmatched junction nucleotides: 4. CDR1 is SNHLY, CDR2 FYNNEI, per germline. The CDR3 coding sequence is TGTGCCACTGGACTAGCGGATAAAAACATTCAGTACTTC. It yields the protein CATGLADKNIQYF.

Only a few counts were recorded for this clonotype. CDR3 bases: TGTGCCAGCAGCGTAGGGGTTGGTTCCGACGAGCAGTACTTC. This encodes CASSVGVGSDEQYF. The chain links TRBV9 to TRBJ2-7; D is unresolved. This CDR3 contains 14 residues. Between the trimmed V and J ends, which lost 0 bases and 5 bases, there was a span of 12 bases. Per the germline V gene, CDR1 is SGDLS and CDR2 is YYNGEE.

V gene TRBV5-4 combines with J gene TRBJ2-1; TRBD2 aligns across 8 bases. The germline V gene has CDR1 SGHNT and CDR2 YYREEE (reference sequence). CDR3 length: 15 residues. V lost 2 bases and J lost 2; bases outside the gene matches: 3. CDR3 residues: CASSLKRETYNEQFF. The CDR3 nucleotides are TGTGCCAGCAGCTTAAAGCGGGAGACCTACAATGAGCAGTTCTTC.

The rearrangement uses TRBV28 and TRBJ1-2; D possibly corresponds to TRBD1 (5 bases). V was shortened by 4 bases and J by 5 bases, with 11 bases between the two germline ends. The CDR3 has 13 residues. The germline V gene has CDR1 MDHEN and CDR2 SYDVKM. This chain's CDR3 is CASSSPAGYGYTF. The CDR3 DNA reads TGTGCCAGCAGTTCCCCCGCAGGGTATGGCTACACCTTC.

The table lists this clonotype with a few counts. The genes are TRBV9 and TRBJ2-5, with 11 positions matching TRBD2. The CDR3 contains 14 residues. CDR1 is SGDLS and CDR2 is YYNGEE in the germline V gene. V lost 3 bases to trimming and J lost 4 bases; unmatched junction nucleotides: 2. The CDR3 DNA is TGTGCCAGCAGCGCACTAGCGGGAGTAGAGACCCAGTACTTC. This sequence encodes CASSALAGVETQYF.

The V gene is TRBV3-1, the J gene TRBJ2-1; D may correspond to TRBD1 or TRBD2 (6 bases each). Per the germline V gene, CDR1 is LGHDT and CDR2 is YNNKEL (reference sequence). Trimming removed 4 bases from V and 10 bases from J, with 14 bases in between. CDR3 length: 13 residues. This chain's CDR3 is CASSPQGGKEQFF. The CDR3 DNA reads as TGTGCCAGCAGCCCCCAAGGGGGGAAGGAGCAGTTCTTC.

The V gene is TRBV12-3 or TRBV12-4, the J gene TRBJ2-5; 11 nucleotides match TRBD1. The CDR3 length is 14 residues. V shed 5 bases, J shed 5 bases, and the junction held 4 bases outside the gene matches. This chain's CDR3 is CASSPGTGGETQYF. CDR3 DNA sequence: TGTGCCAGCAGTCCCGGGACAGGGGGGGAGACCCAGTACTTC.

The CDR3 is CATSRLTSANYEQYF. In DNA form, the CDR3 reads TGTGCCACCAGCAGACTTACTAGCGCCAACTACGAGCAGTACTTC. V usage is TRBV15 and J usage is TRBJ2-7; 7 nucleotides match TRBD2. This CDR3 is built from 15 residues. J lost 3 bases, V lost 2 bases, and 7 bases had no gene match. The germline V gene encodes CDR1 LNHNV and CDR2 YYDKDF (reference sequence).

This clonotype has ten or more counts. The chain uses TRBV7-2 and TRBJ2-2, with no clear D. Germline assignment: CDR1 SGHTA and CDR2 FQGNSA. The CDR3 has 11 residues. V lost 5 bases and J 4 bases, leaving 2 bases between the germline ends. The CDR3 loop reads CASSATGELFF. In nucleotides, the CDR3 is TGTGCCAGCAGCGCCACCGGGGAGCTGTTTTTT.

This clonotype has more than one count but fewer than ten. The chain combines TRBV6-1 with TRBJ1-2; TRBD1 matches at 7 bases. Germline V gene sequence: CDR1 MNHNS, CDR2 SASEGT. Trimming cost V 6 bases and J 1 base; bases outside gene matches: 11. The CDR3 consists of 16 residues. The CDR3 reads CASRPTGTYNNYGYTF. As DNA, the CDR3 is TGTGCCAGCAGACCGACAGGGACCTATAATAACTATGGCTACACCTTC.